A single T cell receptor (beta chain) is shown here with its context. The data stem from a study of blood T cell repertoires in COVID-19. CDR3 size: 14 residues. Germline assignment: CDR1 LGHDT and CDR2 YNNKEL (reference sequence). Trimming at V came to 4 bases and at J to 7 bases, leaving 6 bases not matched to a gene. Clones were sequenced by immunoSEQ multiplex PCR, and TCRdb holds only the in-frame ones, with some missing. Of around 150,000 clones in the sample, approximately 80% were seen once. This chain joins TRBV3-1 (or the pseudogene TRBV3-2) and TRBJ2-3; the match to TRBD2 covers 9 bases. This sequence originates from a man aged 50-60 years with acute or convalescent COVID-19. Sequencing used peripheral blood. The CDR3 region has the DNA TGTGCCAGCAGCCCCGGGACTAGCATACATACGCAGTATTTT. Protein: CASSPGTSIHTQYF.